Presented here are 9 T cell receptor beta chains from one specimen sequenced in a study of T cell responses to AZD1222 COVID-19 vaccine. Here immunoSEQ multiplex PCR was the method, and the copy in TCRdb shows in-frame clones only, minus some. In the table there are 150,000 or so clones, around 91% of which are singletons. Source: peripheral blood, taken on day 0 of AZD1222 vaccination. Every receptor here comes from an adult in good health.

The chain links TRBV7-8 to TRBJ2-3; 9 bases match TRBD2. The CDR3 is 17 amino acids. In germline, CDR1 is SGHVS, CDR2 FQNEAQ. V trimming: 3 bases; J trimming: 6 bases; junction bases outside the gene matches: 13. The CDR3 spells CASSFGVAGVQGDTQYF. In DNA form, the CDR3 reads TGTGCCAGCAGCTTCGGGGTAGCGGGAGTCCAGGGGGATACGCAGTATTTT.

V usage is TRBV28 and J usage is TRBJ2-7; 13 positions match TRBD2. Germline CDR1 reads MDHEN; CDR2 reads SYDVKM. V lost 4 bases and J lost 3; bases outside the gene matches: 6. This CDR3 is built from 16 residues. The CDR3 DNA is TGTGCCAGCAGTTCCAGACTAGCGGGAGGCAACTACGAGCAGTACTTC. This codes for CASSSRLAGGNYEQYF.

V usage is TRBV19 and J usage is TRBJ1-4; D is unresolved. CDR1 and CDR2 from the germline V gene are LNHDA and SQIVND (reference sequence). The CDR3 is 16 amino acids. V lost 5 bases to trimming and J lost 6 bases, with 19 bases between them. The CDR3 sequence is CASSLPDLGGDEKLFF. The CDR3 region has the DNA TGTGCCAGTAGTCTACCGGACCTCGGCGGGGATGAAAAACTGTTTTTT.

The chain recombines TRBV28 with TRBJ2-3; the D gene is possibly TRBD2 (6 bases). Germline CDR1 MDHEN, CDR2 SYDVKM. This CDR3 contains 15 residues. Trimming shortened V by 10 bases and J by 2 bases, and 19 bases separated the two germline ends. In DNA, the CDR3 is TGTGCCACCCGCTCCTCGGTAGCGGCCACAGATACGCAGTATTTT. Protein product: CATRSSVAATDTQYF.

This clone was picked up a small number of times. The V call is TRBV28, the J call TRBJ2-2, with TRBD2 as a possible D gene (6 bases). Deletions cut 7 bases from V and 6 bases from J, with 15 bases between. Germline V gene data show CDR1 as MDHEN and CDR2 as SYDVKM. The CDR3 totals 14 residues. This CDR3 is CASKRGRPPGELFF. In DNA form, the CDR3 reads TGTGCCAGCAAGCGTGGGAGGCCCCCCGGGGAGCTGTTTTTT.

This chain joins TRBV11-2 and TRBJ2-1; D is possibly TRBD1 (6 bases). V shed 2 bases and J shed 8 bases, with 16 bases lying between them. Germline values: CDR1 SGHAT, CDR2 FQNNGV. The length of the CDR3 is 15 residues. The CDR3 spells CASSLRGYSRDEQFF. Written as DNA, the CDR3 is TGTGCCAGCAGCTTAAGGGGGTACTCCCGGGATGAGCAGTTCTTC.

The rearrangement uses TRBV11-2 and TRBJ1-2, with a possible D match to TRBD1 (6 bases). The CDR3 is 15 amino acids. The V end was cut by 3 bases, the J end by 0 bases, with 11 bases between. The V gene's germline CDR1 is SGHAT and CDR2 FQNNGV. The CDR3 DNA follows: TGTGCCAGCAGCTTTACAGGGATGTCTAACTATGGCTACACCTTC. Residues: CASSFTGMSNYGYTF.

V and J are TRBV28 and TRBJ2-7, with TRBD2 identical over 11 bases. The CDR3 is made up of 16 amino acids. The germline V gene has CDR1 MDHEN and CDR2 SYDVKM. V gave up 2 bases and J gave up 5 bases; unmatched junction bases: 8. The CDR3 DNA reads TGTGCCAGCAGTTTAACCCTAGCGGGAGGATCGGACGAGCAGTACTTC. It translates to CASSLTLAGGSDEQYF.

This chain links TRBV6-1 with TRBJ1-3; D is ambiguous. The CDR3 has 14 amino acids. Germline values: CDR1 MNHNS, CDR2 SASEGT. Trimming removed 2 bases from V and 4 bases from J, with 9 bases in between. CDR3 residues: CASSETGLGNTIYF. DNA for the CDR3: TGTGCCAGCAGTGAAACCGGGCTCGGAAACACCATATATTTT.